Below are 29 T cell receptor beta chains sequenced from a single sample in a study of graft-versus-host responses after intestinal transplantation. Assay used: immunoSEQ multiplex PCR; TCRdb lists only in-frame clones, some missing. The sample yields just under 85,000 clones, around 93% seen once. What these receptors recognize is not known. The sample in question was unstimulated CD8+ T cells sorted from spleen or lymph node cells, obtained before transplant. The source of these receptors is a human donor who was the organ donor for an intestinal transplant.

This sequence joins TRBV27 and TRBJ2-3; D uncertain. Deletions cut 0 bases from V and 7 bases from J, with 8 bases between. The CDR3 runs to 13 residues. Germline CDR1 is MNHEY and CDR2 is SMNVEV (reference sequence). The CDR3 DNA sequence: TGTGCCAGCAGTTTATCGAATTACCATACGCAGTATTTT. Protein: CASSLSNYHTQYF.

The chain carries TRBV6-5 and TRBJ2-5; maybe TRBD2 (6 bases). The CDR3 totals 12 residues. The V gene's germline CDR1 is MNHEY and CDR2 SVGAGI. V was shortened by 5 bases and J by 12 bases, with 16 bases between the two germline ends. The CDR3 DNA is TGTGCCAGCAGTAAGCAAGGGACTTTTAAGTACTTC. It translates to CASSKQGTFKYF.

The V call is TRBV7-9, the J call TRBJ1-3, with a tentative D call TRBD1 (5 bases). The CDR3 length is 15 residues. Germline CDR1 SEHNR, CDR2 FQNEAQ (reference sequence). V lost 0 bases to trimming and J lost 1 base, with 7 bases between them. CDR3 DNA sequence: TGTGCCAGCAGCTTAGCCAAGGGGTCTGGAAACACCATATATTTT. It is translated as CASSLAKGSGNTIYF.

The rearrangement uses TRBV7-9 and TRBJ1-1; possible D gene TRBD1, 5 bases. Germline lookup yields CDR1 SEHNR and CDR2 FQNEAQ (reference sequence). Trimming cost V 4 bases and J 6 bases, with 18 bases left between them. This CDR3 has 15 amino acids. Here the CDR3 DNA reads TGTGCCAGCAGCTCACTCCGGGACGTGGACTCTGAAGCTTTCTTT. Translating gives CASSSLRDVDSEAFF.

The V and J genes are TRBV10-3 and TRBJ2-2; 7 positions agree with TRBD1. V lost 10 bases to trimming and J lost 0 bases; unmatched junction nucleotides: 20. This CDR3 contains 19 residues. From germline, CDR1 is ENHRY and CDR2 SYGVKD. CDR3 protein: CATGDDRASSGPNTGELFF. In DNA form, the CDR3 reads TGTGCCACCGGGGACGACAGGGCATCATCCGGACCGAACACCGGGGAGCTGTTTTTT.

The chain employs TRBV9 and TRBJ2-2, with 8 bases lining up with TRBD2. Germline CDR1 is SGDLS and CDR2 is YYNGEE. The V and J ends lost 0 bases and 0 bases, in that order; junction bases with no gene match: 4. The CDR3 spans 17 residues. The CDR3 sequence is CASSVGREGPNTGELFF. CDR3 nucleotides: TGTGCCAGCAGCGTAGGACGGGAGGGGCCGAACACCGGGGAGCTGTTTTTT. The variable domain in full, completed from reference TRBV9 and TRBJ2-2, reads DSGVTQTPKHLITATGQRVTLRCSPRSGDLSVYWYQQSLDQGLQFLIQYYNGEERAKGNILERFSAQQFPDLHSELNLSSLELGDSALYFCASSVGREGPNTGELFFGEGSRLTVL.

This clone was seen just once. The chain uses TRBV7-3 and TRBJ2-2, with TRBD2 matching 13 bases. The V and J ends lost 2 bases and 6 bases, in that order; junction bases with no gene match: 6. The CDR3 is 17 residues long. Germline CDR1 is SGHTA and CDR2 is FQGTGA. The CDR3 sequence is CASSLRSGLAGSGELFF. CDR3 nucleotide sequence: TGTGCCAGCAGCTTACGTTCGGGACTAGCGGGATCCGGGGAGCTGTTTTTT.

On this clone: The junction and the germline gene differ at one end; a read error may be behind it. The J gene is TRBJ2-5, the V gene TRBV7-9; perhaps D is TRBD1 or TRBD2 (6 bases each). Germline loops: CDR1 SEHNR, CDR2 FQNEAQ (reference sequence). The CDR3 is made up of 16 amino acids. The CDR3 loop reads CVSRTIGGSGQETQYF. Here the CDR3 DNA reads TGTGTCAGCAGGACTATAGGGGGTTCGGGTCAAGAGACCCAGTACTTC.

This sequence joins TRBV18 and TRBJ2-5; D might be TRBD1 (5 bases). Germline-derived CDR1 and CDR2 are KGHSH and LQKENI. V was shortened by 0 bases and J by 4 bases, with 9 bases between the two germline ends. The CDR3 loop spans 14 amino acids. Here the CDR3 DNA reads TGTGCCAGCTCACCACCGGCAGGGTCAGAGACCCAGTACTTC. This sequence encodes CASSPPAGSETQYF.

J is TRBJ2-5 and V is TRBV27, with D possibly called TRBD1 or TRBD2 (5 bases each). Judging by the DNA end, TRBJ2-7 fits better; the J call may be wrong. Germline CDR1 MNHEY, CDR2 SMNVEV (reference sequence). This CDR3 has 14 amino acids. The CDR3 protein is CASSWGGPGYEQYF. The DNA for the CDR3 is TGTGCCAGCAGTTGGGGCGGGCCCGGCTACGAGCAGTACTTC.

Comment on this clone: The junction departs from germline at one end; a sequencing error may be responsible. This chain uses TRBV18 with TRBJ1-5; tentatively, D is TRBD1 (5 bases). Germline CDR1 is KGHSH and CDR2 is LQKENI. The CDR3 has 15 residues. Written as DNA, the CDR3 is TGTGCCAGCTCACTGGGACCTTATAGCGATCAGCCCCAGCATTTT. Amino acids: CASSLGPYSDQPQHF. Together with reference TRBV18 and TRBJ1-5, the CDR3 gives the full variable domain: NAGVMQNPRHLVRRRGQEARLRCSPMKGHSHVYWYRQLPEEGLKFMVYLQKENIIDESGMPKERFSAEFPKEGPSILRIQQVVRGDSAAYFCASSLGPYSDQPQHFGDGTRLSIL.

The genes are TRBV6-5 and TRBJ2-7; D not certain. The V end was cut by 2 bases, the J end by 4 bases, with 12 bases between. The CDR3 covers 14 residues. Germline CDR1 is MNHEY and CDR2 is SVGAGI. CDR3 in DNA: TGTGCCAGCAGTTACGGCGGTGCGAAGTACGAGCAGTACTTC. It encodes CASSYGGAKYEQYF.

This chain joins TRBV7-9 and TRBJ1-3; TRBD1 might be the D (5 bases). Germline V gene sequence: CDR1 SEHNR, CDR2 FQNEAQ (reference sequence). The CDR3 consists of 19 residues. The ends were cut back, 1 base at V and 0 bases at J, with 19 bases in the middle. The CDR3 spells CASSLGPREGAYSGNTIYF. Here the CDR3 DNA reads TGTGCCAGCAGCTTAGGGCCCCGAGAAGGGGCCTACTCTGGAAACACCATATATTTT.

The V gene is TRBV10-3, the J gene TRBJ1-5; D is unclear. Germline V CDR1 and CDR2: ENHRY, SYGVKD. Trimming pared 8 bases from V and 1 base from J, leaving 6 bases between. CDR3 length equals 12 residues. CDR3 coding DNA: TGTGCCATCGGAATGAGCAATCAGCCCCAGCATTTT. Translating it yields CAIGMSNQPQHF.

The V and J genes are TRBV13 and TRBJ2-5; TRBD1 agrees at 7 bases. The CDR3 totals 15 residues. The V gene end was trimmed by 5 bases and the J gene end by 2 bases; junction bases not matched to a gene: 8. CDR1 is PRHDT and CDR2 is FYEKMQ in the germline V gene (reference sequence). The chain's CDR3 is CASSHPRDRQETQYF. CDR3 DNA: TGTGCCAGCAGCCACCCCCGGGACAGACAAGAGACCCAGTACTTC.

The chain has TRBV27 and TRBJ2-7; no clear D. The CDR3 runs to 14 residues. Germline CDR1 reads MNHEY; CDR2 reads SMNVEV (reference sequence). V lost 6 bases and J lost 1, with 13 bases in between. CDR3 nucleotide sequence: TGTGCCAGCAGCTCCAAACTCCTATCCTACGAGCAGTACTTC. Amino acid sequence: CASSSKLLSYEQYF.

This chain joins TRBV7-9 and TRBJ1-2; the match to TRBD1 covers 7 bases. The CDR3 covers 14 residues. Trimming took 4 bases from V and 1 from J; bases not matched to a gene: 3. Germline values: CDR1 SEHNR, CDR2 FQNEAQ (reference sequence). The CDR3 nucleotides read TGTGCCAGCAGCTCGGGACAGAATAACTATGGCTACACCTTC. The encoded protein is CASSSGQNNYGYTF.

The CDR3 DNA is TGTGCCAGCAATCCGTGGGGGTATGGGAACACTGAAGCTTTCTTT. Its translation: CASNPWGYGNTEAFF. The genes are TRBV6-1 and TRBJ1-1, with D possibly matching TRBD1 (5 bases). The CDR3 contains 15 residues. Germline loops: CDR1 MNHNS, CDR2 SASEGT. Between the trimmed V and J ends, which lost 7 bases and 1 base, there was a span of 16 bases.

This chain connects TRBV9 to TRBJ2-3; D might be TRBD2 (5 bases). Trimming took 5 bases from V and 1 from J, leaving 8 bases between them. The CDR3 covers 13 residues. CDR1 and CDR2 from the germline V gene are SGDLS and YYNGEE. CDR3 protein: CASSTRGTDTQYF. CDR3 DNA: TGTGCCAGCAGTACTAGGGGCACAGATACGCAGTATTTT.

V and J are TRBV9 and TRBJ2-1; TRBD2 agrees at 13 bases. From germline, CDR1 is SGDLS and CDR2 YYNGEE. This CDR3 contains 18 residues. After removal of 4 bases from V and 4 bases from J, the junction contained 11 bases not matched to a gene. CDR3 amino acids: CASSPRPGLAGLYNEQFF. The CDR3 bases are TGTGCCAGCAGCCCCCGACCGGGACTAGCGGGGCTATACAATGAGCAGTTCTTC.

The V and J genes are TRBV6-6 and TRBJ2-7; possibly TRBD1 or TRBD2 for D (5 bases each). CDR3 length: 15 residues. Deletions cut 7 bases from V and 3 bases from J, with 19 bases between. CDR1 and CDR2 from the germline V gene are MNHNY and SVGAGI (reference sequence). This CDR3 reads CASIRLRDGGYEQYF. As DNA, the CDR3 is TGTGCCAGCATACGATTGAGGGACGGCGGCTACGAGCAGTACTTC.

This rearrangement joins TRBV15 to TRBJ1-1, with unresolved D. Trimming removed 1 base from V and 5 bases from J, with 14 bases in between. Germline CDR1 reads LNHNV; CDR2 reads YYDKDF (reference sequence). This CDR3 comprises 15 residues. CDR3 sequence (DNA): TGTGCCACCAGCAGAGGAAGGTTGGGTGTGACTGAAGCTTTCTTT. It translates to CATSRGRLGVTEAFF.

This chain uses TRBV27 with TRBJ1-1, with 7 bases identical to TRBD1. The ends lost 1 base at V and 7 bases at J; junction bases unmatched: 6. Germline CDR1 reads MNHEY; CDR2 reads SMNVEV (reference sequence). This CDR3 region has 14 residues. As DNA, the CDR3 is TGTGCCAGCAGTTTATTAGGGGGCGGTAATGAAGCTTTCTTT. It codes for CASSLLGGGNEAFF.

The CDR3 loop is CASSPSGASGAYEQYF. DNA for the CDR3: TGTGCCAGCAGTCCCTCAGGGGCTAGCGGGGCCTACGAGCAGTACTTC. V usage is TRBV2 and J usage is TRBJ2-7; 9 bases line up with TRBD2. The CDR3 is made up of 16 amino acids. Germline CDR1 SNHLY, CDR2 FYNNEI. V lost 5 bases, J lost 2 bases, and 10 bases stayed unmatched.

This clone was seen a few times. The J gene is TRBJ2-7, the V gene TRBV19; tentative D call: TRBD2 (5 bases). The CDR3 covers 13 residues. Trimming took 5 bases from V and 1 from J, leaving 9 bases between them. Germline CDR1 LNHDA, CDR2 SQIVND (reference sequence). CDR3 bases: TGTGCCAGTAGTTTCGGACTGTCCTACGAGCAGTACTTC. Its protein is CASSFGLSYEQYF.

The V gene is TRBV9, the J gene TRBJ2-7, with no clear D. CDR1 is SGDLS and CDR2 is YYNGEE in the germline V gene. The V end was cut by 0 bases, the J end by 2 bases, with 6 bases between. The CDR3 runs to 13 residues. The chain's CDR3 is CASSVDGTYEQYF. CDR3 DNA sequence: TGTGCCAGCAGCGTAGATGGCACCTACGAGCAGTACTTC.

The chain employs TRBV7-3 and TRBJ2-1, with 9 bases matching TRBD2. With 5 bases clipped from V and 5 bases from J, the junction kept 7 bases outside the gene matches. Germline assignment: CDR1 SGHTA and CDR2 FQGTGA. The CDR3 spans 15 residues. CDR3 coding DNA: TGTGCCAGCAGCCCCTATAGCGGGAGCGACAATGAGCAGTTCTTC. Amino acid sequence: CASSPYSGSDNEQFF.

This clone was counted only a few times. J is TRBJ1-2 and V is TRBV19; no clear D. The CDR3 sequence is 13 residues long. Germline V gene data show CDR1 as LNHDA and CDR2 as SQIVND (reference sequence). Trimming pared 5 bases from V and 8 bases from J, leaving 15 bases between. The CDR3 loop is CASSVGYLSGYTF. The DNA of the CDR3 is TGTGCCAGTAGTGTAGGGTACCTATCCGGCTACACCTTC.

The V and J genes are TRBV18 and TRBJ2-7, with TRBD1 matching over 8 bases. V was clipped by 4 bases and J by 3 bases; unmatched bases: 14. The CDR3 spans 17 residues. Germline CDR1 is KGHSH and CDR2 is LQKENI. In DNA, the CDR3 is TGTGCCAGCTCACTCCTCTCTTGGACAGGGCTTCTCTACGAGCAGTACTTC. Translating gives CASSLLSWTGLLYEQYF.